The 28 T cell receptor beta chains given below trace back to one sample, sequenced in a study of PD-L1 blockade in urothelial cancer. Some clones are missing from TCRdb's copy, which holds only in-frame ones; the method was immunoSEQ multiplex PCR. The table shows 48,000 or so clones, with roughly 80% occurring only once. This sample's time point: peripheral blood 6 weeks after treatment start. Sequencing was performed on PBMCs, taken around atezolizumab (anti-PD-L1) treatment. The source is a man between 70 and 80 years old with urothelial cancer.

The rearrangement links TRBV10-2 to TRBJ2-3; 10 bases agree with TRBD2. This CDR3 is 15 amino acids long. The V segment lost 0 bases and the J segment 3 bases; nucleotides outside the gene matches: 0. From germline, CDR1 is WSHSY and CDR2 SAAADI. CDR3 loop: CASSESLAGTDTQYF. The CDR3 DNA follows: TGCGCCAGCAGTGAGTCACTAGCGGGGACAGATACGCAGTATTTT.

This chain links TRBV29-1 with TRBJ1-1; 8 positions match TRBD1. Trimming at V came to 4 bases and at J to 3 bases, leaving 4 bases not matched to a gene. Germline lookup yields CDR1 SQVTM and CDR2 ANQGSEA. The CDR3 runs 13 residues. CDR3 residues: CSVVPGGDTEAFF. CDR3 nucleotide sequence: TGCAGCGTTGTCCCAGGGGGCGACACTGAAGCTTTCTTT.

The chain links TRBV2 to TRBJ1-4; D uncertain. This CDR3 comprises 15 residues. Germline V gene data show CDR1 as SNHLY and CDR2 as FYNNEI. V gave up 5 bases and J gave up 3 bases, with 13 bases separating them. The CDR3 nucleotides read TGTGCCAGCAGTCCGGGTCCTTATTCTAATGAAAAACTGTTTTTT. Translated: CASSPGPYSNEKLFF.

This chain links TRBV6-6 with TRBJ2-3, with unresolved D. CDR1 and CDR2 (germline): MNHNY, SVGAGI (reference sequence). This CDR3 spans 12 amino acids. Between the trimmed V and J ends, which lost 6 bases and 2 bases, there was a span of 6 bases. CDR3 DNA sequence: TGTGCCAGCAGCCCCTCCACAGATACGCAGTATTTT. Its translation: CASSPSTDTQYF.

The chain joins TRBV28 to TRBJ1-2; D gene uncertain. The germline V and J ends were trimmed by 9 bases and 7 bases, with 24 bases remaining between them. The CDR3 totals 15 residues. The germline CDR1 and CDR2 sequences are MDHEN and SYDVKM. The DNA of the CDR3 is TGTGCCAGTTCCAGCCAGAGGGTGGGAGTGGTTGGCTACACCTTC. Translating gives CASSSQRVGVVGYTF.

This sequence joins TRBV9 and TRBJ1-1; the D is unclear. Trimming took 3 bases from V and 2 from J, leaving 8 bases between them. In germline, CDR1 is SGDLS, CDR2 YYNGEE. CDR3 size: 13 residues. CDR3 protein: CASSADFNTEAFF. The DNA for the CDR3 is TGTGCCAGCAGCGCCGACTTCAACACTGAAGCTTTCTTT. Full variable domain (missing parts from reference TRBV9 and TRBJ1-1): DSGVTQTPKHLITATGQRVTLRCSPRSGDLSVYWYQQSLDQGLQFLIQYYNGEERAKGNILERFSAQQFPDLHSELNLSSLELGDSALYFCASSADFNTEAFFGQGTRLTVV.

This chain links TRBV19 with TRBJ2-4; possibly TRBD1 for D (5 bases). Germline loops: CDR1 LNHDA, CDR2 SQIVND (reference sequence). Trimming removed 0 bases at V and 3 bases at J, with 9 bases between. The CDR3 spans 15 residues. CDR3 sequence: CASSIDRVDKNIQYF. The DNA of the CDR3 is TGTGCCAGTAGTATAGACAGGGTAGACAAAAACATTCAGTACTTC.

The chain has TRBV4-1 and TRBJ2-1; D is unclear. Per the germline V gene, CDR1 is MGHRA and CDR2 is YSYEKL. This CDR3 spans 14 amino acids. Trimming took 0 bases from V and 6 from J, leaving 9 bases between them. The CDR3 DNA sequence: TGCGCCAGCAGCCAAGAAATAGAGCCCAATGAGCAGTTCTTC. Translating gives CASSQEIEPNEQFF.

The CDR3 loop is CASSDHSGRGGEQFF. The CDR3 DNA follows: TGTGCCAGCAGTGACCATAGCGGGAGGGGAGGGGAGCAGTTCTTC. The chain combines TRBV6-1 with TRBJ2-1; 11 nucleotides agree with TRBD2. The CDR3 runs 15 residues. Germline values: CDR1 MNHNS, CDR2 SASEGT. V shed 3 bases, J shed 10 bases, and the junction held 8 bases outside the gene matches.

V gene TRBV11-2 combines with J gene TRBJ1-2, with 8 bases fitting TRBD1. Per the germline V gene, CDR1 is SGHAT and CDR2 is FQNNGV. This CDR3 spans 15 amino acids. V dropped 0 bases and J dropped 7; count of bases not matched to a gene: 7. The chain's CDR3 is CASSLDLQGARGYTF. CDR3 coding DNA: TGTGCCAGCAGCTTAGATCTTCAGGGGGCGCGTGGCTACACCTTC.

This chain connects TRBV4-1 to TRBJ2-1, with a tentative D call TRBD1 (7 bases). The V gene's germline CDR1 is MGHRA and CDR2 YSYEKL. The CDR3 is 18 amino acids. The V end was cut by 5 bases, the J end by 3 bases, with 23 bases between. CDR3 nucleotides: TGCGCCAGCAGCTACAAGGCCTCCAGGGGGGCCTTCTACAATGAGCAGTTCTTC. Its protein product is CASSYKASRGAFYNEQFF.

The chain recombines TRBV19 with TRBJ1-4, with D maybe TRBD1 (5 bases). The CDR3 is 15 amino acids. Germline V gene data show CDR1 as LNHDA and CDR2 as SQIVND (reference sequence). Deletions cut 7 bases from V and 2 bases from J, with 14 bases between. The CDR3, as DNA: TGTGCCAGTAAGGTGGGCCAGGGCACTAATGAAAAACTGTTTTTT. The encoded protein is CASKVGQGTNEKLFF.

Ten or more counts support this clone. The chain has TRBV29-1 and TRBJ2-5; 8 bases fit TRBD1. There are 15 residues in the CDR3. Trimming took 6 bases from V and 7 from J; bases not matched to a gene: 16. Germline CDR1 reads SQVTM; CDR2 reads ANQGSEA. The CDR3 sequence: CSVGPGQEGALTQYF. The CDR3 coding sequence is TGCAGCGTGGGACCGGGACAGGAGGGGGCATTGACCCAGTACTTC.

This clone was seen at least ten times. This rearrangement joins TRBV19 to TRBJ1-5, with unresolved D. The CDR3 loop spans 15 amino acids. The germline V gene encodes CDR1 LNHDA and CDR2 SQIVND (reference sequence). V lost 2 bases and J 7 bases, leaving 15 bases between the germline ends. CDR3 amino acids: CASSISRGMGQPQHF. CDR3 DNA: TGTGCCAGTAGTATATCAAGAGGGATGGGACAGCCCCAGCATTTT.

DNA of the CDR3: TGTGCCAGTAGTCCCAGGGGGAGCAATCAGCCCCAGCATTTT. Protein: CASSPRGSNQPQHF. The chain couples TRBV19 to TRBJ1-5, with 7 bases matching TRBD1. CDR3 length equals 14 residues. V gave up 5 bases and J gave up 1 base; unmatched junction bases: 2. Germline-derived CDR1 and CDR2 are LNHDA and SQIVND (reference sequence).

The V and J genes are TRBV14 and TRBJ2-7; TRBD2 agrees at 7 bases. J lost 0 bases, V lost 6 bases, and 11 bases had no gene match. Germline V CDR1 and CDR2: SGHDN, FVKESK. The CDR3 spans 16 residues. CDR3 nucleotide sequence: TGTGCCAGCAGGCTTAGCGGGCGCGGGACCTCCTACGAGCAGTACTTC. Its translation is CASRLSGRGTSYEQYF.

The J gene is TRBJ1-1, the V gene TRBV19; D possibly corresponds to TRBD1 (5 bases). The germline CDR1 and CDR2 sequences are LNHDA and SQIVND (reference sequence). This CDR3 spans 14 amino acids. V was cut by 5 bases and J by 4 bases, with 14 bases left in between. Here the CDR3 reads CASSLSGVITEAFF. CDR3 DNA sequence: TGTGCCAGTAGTCTCTCGGGGGTTATCACTGAAGCTTTCTTT.

This clone came up once. The chain employs TRBV27 and TRBJ2-4; TRBD1 matches 11 bases. V lost 3 bases, J lost 9 bases, and 7 bases stayed unmatched. Germline CDR1 MNHEY, CDR2 SMNVEV (reference sequence). CDR3 length equals 15 residues. CDR3 DNA sequence: TGTGCCAGCAGTTTTTCCGGGACAGGGGGTACCATTCAGTACTTC. Its protein product is CASSFSGTGGTIQYF.

There are a few counts of this clone. This chain joins TRBV6-1 and TRBJ2-2; D call uncertain. The CDR3 spans 14 residues. The germline V gene has CDR1 MNHNS and CDR2 SASEGT. The V end was cut by 1 base, the J end by 1 base, with 4 bases between. The CDR3 loop reads CASSEGQNTGELFF. The CDR3 DNA is TGTGCCAGCAGTGAAGGGCAGAACACCGGGGAGCTGTTTTTT.

The CDR3: CASTRQGVGVYEQYF. The DNA for the CDR3 is TGTGCCAGCACCAGACAGGGGGTGGGTGTGTACGAGCAGTACTTC. The genes are TRBV6-5 and TRBJ2-7; 9 bases fit TRBD1. This CDR3 has 15 residues. Germline trimming cut 7 bases from V and 4 bases from J; bases unmatched to any gene: 11. Germline V lookup: CDR1 MNHEY, CDR2 SVGAGI.

This clone was recorded once. The chain employs TRBV5-1 and TRBJ2-2, with D possibly being TRBD1 (5 bases). V was shortened by 0 bases and J by 1 base, with 10 bases between the two germline ends. Germline V gene sequence: CDR1 SGHRS, CDR2 YFSETQ. CDR3 length equals 16 residues. In nucleotides, the CDR3 is TGCGCCAGCAGCTTGGGGACAACTGGGAACACCGGGGAGCTGTTTTTT. Its translation is CASSLGTTGNTGELFF.

This clone was found a few times. The rearrangement links TRBV9 to TRBJ1-5; D gene unclear. Germline loops: CDR1 SGDLS, CDR2 YYNGEE. The V gene lost 1 base and the J gene lost 3 bases, with 8 bases spanning the gap. The CDR3 runs 14 residues. CDR3 protein: CASSVYGDNQPQHF. DNA of the CDR3: TGTGCCAGCAGCGTATACGGGGACAATCAGCCCCAGCATTTT. Full variable domain (outside the CDR3, taken from reference TRBV9 and TRBJ1-5): DSGVTQTPKHLITATGQRVTLRCSPRSGDLSVYWYQQSLDQGLQFLIQYYNGEERAKGNILERFSAQQFPDLHSELNLSSLELGDSALYFCASSVYGDNQPQHFGDGTRLSIL.

The genes are TRBV27 and TRBJ1-4, with 7 bases aligning to TRBD1. The CDR3 spans 14 residues. The trim removed 6 bases at V and 5 bases at J, leaving 6 bases unmatched. Germline-derived CDR1 and CDR2 are MNHEY and SMNVEV (reference sequence). This chain's CDR3 is CASRQQGINEKLFF. The CDR3 DNA reads TGTGCCAGCAGACAACAGGGGATAAATGAAAAACTGTTTTTT. Based on the CDR3 plus reference TRBV27 and TRBJ1-4, the full variable domain is EAQVTQNPRYLITVTGKKLTVTCSQNMNHEYMSWYRQDPGLGLRQIYYSMNVEVTDKGDVPEGYKVSRKEKRNFPLILESPSPNQTSLYFCASRQQGINEKLFFGSGTQLSVL.

The chain is built from TRBV5-1 and TRBJ2-3; a weak D match, TRBD1 (5 bases). This CDR3 has 14 residues. The germline V gene has CDR1 SGHRS and CDR2 YFSETQ. V dropped 3 bases and J dropped 5 bases, with 13 bases sitting between them. Here the CDR3 reads CASSSPGARDTQYF. CDR3 bases: TGCGCCAGCAGCTCTCCTGGGGCCAGAGATACGCAGTATTTT.

The sample holds one count of this clone. In DNA form, the CDR3 reads TGTGCCAGCAGCGGGACTACGCGGAGCTACGAGCAGTACTTC. It yields the protein CASSGTTRSYEQYF. The chain joins TRBV6-4 to TRBJ2-7; 7 bases match TRBD2. From germline, CDR1 is MRHNA and CDR2 SNTAGT. Trimming removed 6 bases from V and 3 bases from J; junction bases left unmatched: 8. CDR3 length equals 14 residues.

By proportion, this clone is large (0.1 to 1%). The V gene is TRBV2, the J gene TRBJ2-7; D gene unclear. The V and J ends lost 2 bases and 7 bases respectively, with 24 bases between them. CDR1 and CDR2 (germline): SNHLY, FYNNEI. The CDR3 spans 17 residues. CDR3 coding DNA: TGTGCCAGCAGTGAAACCTCTTCCCCCCAGGTTAGAGAGGAGCAGTACTTC. Its protein product is CASSETSSPQVREEQYF.

V is TRBV5-1 and J is TRBJ2-3; a weak D match, TRBD2 (7 bases). The CDR3 is made up of 16 amino acids. V lost 0 bases to trimming and J lost 2 bases, with 13 bases between them. Germline V gene sequence: CDR1 SGHRS, CDR2 YFSETQ. The CDR3 reads CASSLAGGGVTDTQYF. The DNA for the CDR3 is TGCGCCAGCAGCTTGGCCGGAGGGGGGGTCACAGATACGCAGTATTTT.

The V and J genes are TRBV28 and TRBJ1-1, with D hard to call. Trimming pared 5 bases from V and 5 bases from J, leaving 9 bases between. CDR3 length: 12 residues. CDR1 MDHEN and CDR2 SYDVKM come from the germline V gene. The DNA of the CDR3 is TGTGCCAGCAGTCCCCCCCAAACTGAAGCTTTCTTT. Its protein product is CASSPPQTEAFF.